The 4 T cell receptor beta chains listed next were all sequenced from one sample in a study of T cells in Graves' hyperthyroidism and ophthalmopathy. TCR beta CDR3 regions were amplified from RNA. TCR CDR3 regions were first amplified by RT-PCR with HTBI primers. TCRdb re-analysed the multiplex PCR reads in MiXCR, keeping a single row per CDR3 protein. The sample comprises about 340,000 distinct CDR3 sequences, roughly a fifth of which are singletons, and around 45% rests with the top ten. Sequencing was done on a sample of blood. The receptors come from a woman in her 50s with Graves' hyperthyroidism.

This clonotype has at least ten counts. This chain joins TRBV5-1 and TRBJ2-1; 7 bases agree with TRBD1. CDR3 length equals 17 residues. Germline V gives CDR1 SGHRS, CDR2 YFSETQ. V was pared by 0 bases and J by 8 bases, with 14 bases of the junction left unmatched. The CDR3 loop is CASSLDLWTGGVDEQFF. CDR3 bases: TGCGCCAGCAGCTTGGACCTATGGACAGGTGGGGTCGATGAGCAGTTCTTC.

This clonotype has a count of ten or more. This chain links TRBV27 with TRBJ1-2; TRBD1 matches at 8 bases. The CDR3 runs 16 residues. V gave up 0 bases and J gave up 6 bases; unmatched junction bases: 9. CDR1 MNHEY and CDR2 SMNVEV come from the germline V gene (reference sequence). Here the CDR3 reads CASSLSRTGRGDGYTF. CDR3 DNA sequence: TGTGCCAGCAGTTTATCGAGGACAGGGCGGGGTGATGGCTACACCTTC.

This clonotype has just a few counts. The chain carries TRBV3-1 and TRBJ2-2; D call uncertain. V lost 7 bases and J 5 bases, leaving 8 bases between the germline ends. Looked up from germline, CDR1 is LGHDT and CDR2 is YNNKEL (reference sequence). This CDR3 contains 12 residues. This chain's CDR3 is CASTLSTGELFF. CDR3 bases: TGTGCCAGCACCCTCTCTACCGGGGAGCTGTTTTTT.

The chain's CDR3 is CSVAYSTDSGNTIYF. In DNA, the CDR3 is TGCAGCGTTGCTTATTCAACGGACTCTGGAAACACCATATATTTT. The chain is built from TRBV29-1 and TRBJ1-3; D remains unclear. The V end was cut by 4 bases, the J end by 0 bases, with 13 bases between. There are 15 residues in the CDR3. From germline, CDR1 is SQVTM and CDR2 ANQGSEA.